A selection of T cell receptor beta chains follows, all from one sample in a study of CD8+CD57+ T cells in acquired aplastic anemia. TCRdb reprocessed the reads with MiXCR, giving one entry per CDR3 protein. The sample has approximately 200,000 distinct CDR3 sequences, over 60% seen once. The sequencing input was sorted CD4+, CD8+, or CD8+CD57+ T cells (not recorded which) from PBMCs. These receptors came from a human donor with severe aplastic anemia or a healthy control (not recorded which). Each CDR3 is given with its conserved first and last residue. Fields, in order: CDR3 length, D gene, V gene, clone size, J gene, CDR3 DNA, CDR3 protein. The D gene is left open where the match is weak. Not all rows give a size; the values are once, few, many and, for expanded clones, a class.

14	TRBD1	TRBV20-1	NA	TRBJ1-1	TGCAGTGCTAGAGGACAGGGTGGATTCGGTGAAGCTTTCTTT	CSARGQGGFGEAFF
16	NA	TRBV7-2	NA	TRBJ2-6	TGTGCCAGCAGCAACCTCAGGGAATCTGGGGCCAACGTCCTGACTTTC	CASSNLRESGANVLTF
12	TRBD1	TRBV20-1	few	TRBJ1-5	TGCAGTGCTTGGGACAGTAATCAGCCCCAGCATTTT	CSAWDSNQPQHF
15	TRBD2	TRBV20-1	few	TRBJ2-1	TGCAGTGCTAGGTTCCTAGCGGCATTCTACAATGAGCAGTTCTTC	CSARFLAAFYNEQFF
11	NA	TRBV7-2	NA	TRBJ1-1	TGTGCCAGCAGCCCCGGTCGTGAAGCTTTCTTT	CASSPGREAFF
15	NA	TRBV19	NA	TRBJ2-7	TGCGCCAGCAGCCAAGTGGGTACGGGCCGTTACGAGCAGTACTTC	CASSQVGTGRYEQYF
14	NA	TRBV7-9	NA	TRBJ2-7	TGTGCCAGCAGCCAAGCGGACGGATCCTACGAGCAGTACTTC	CASSQADGSYEQYF
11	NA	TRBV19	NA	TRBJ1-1	TGTGCCAGTAATGGGGCAGTCGCGGCTTTCTTT	CASNGAVAAFF
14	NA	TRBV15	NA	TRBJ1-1	TGTGCCACCAGCTTCCGGGAAATGAACACTGAAGCTTTCTTT	CATSFREMNTEAFF
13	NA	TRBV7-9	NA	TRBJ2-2	TGTGCCAGCAGCTTAATCCTGGTCGGGAAGCTGTTTTTT	CASSLILVGKLFF
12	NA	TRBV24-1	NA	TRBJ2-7	TGTGCCACCAGTGATTATTGGGACGAGAAGTACTTC	CATSDYWDEKYF
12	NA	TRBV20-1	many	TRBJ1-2	TGCAGTGCTAGAGTGGAAAGGGACGGCTACACCTTC	CSARVERDGYTF
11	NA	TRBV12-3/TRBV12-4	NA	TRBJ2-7	TGTGCCAGCAGATCTTCGTACGAGCAGCACTTC	CASRSSYEQHF
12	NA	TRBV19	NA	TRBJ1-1	TGTGCCAGTAGTCCGCACGGATTTGAAGCTTTCTTT	CASSPHGFEAFF
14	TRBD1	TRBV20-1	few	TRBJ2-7	TGCAGTGCTGCTACCGGGACAGGGAGATACGAGCAGTACTTC	CSAATGTGRYEQYF
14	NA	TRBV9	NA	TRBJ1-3	TGTGCCAGCAGCCCTGGGGACATTGGAAACACCATATATTTT	CASSPGDIGNTIYF
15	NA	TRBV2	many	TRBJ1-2	TGTGCCAGCAGTGAACGGGGGGACGGCAGCTATGGCTACACCTTC	CASSERGDGSYGYTF
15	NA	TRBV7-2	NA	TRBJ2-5	TGTGCCAGCAGCCCCCGGACGACGAGTGGCGAGACCCAGTACTTC	CASSPRTTSGETQYF
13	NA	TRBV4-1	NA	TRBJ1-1	TGCGCCAGCAGCTCGACAGAGAACACTAAAGCTTTCTTT	CASSSTENTKAFF
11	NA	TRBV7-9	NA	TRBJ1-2	TGTGCCAGCAGCTTGCAGCCCGGCTACACCTTC	CASSLQPGYTF
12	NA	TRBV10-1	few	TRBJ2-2	TGCGCCAGCAGGATGAACACCGGGGAGCTGTTTTTT	CASRMNTGELFF
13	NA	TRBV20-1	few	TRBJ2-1	TGCAGTGCTAGTCTAGGGACCTACAATGAGCAGTTCTTC	CSASLGTYNEQFF
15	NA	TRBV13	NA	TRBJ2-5	TGTGCCAGCAGCTTGGCGGGGACAGTCGTTGAGACTCAGTACTTC	CASSLAGTVVETQYF
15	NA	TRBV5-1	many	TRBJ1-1	TGCGCCAGCAGCTTTAGCCGGACGGTGAACACTGAAGCTTTCTTT	CASSFSRTVNTEAFF
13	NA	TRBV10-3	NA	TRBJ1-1	TGTGCCATCAGTGGGCTAGAGACCACTGAAGCTTTCTTT	CAISGLETTEAFF
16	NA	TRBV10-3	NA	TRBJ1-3	TGTGCCATCAGTGAGTCGATGCGTTCCTCTGGAAACACCATATATTTT	CAISESMRSSGNTIYF
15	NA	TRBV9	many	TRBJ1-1	TGTGCCAGCAGCGCCTGGACGGATCTGAACACTGAAGCTTTCTTT	CASSAWTDLNTEAFF
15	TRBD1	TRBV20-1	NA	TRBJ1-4	TGCAGTGCTAGTGGACAGGGGGCAACTAATGAAAAACTGTTTTTT	CSASGQGATNEKLFF
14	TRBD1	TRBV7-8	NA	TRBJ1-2	TGTGCCAGCACGGACAGGGAGACTAACTATGGCTACACCTTC	CASTDRETNYGYTF
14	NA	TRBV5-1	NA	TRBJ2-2	TGTGCCAGCAGCTTGGAACAGGCGGTCGGGGAGCTGTTTTTT	CASSLEQAVGELFF
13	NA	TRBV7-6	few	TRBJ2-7	TGTGCCAGCAGCGACCGCCGTACCTACGAGCAGTACTTC	CASSDRRTYEQYF
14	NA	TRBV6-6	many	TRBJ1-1	TGTGCCAGCAGTCAACACCCCAGACTCGCTGAAGCTTTCTTT	CASSQHPRLAEAFF
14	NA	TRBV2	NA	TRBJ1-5	TGTGCCAGCAGTGAATCCCCCGGAGATCAGCCCCAGCATTTT	CASSESPGDQPQHF
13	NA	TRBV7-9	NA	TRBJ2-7	TGTGCCAGCAGTGAAGGCCTGGCCTACGAGCAGTACTTC	CASSEGLAYEQYF
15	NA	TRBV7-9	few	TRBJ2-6	TGTGCCAGCAGGAACAGGGCTACTGGGGCCAACGTCCTGACTTTC	CASRNRATGANVLTF
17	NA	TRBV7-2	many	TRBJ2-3	TGTGCCAGCAGCTTAGCTTTTGTGACAGTGCATAAAGATACGCAGTATTTT	CASSLAFVTVHKDTQYF
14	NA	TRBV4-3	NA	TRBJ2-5	TGCGCCAGCAGCCAAGTTCGGGGGCAAGAGACCCAGTACTTC	CASSQVRGQETQYF
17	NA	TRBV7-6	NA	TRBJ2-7	TGTGCCAGCAGCCCCTCATGGGGGCGGGGGAGCTCCTACGAGCAGTACTTC	CASSPSWGRGSSYEQYF
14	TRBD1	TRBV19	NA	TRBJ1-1	TGTGCCAGCCTCTGGACAGGAGGGAATACTGAAGCTTTCTTT	CASLWTGGNTEAFF
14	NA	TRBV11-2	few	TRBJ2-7	TGTGCCAGCAGCTTCGCGGGGAGCTCCTACGAGCAGTACTTC	CASSFAGSSYEQYF
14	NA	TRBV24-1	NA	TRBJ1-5	TGTGCCACCAGTGCCCTCGGGAGCAATCAGCCCCAGCATTTT	CATSALGSNQPQHF
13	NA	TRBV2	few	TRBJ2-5	TGTGCCAGCACTTCGGGCGCAGGAGAGACCCAGTACTTC	CASTSGAGETQYF
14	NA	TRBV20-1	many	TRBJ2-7	TGCAGTGCTGACATCCTGGGGGTCACCTACGAGCAGTACTTC	CSADILGVTYEQYF
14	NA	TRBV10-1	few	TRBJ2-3	TGCGCCAGCAGTGAGTCGAGGACCACAGATACGCAGTATTTT	CASSESRTTDTQYF
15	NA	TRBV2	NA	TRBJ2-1	TGTGCCAGCAGTGAGGAGGGGAGCTCCTACAATGAGCAGTTCTTC	CASSEEGSSYNEQFF
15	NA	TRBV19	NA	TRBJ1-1	TGTGCCAGTAGTATAGTACCGGGCAGGAACACTGAAGCTTTCTTT	CASSIVPGRNTEAFF
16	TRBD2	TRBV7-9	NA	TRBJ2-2	TGTGCCAGCAGCTCAGGGACTAGCGGGAGACACGGGGAGCTGTTTTTT	CASSSGTSGRHGELFF
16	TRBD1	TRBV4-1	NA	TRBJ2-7	TGCGCCAGCAGCCATTATCCGGGACAGGGGGTATGGGAGCAGTACTTC	CASSHYPGQGVWEQYF
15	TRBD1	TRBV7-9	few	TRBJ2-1	TGTGCCAGCAGCTCCCGACAGGGGATGAGAGATGAGCAGTTCTTC	CASSSRQGMRDEQFF
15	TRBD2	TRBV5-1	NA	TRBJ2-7	TGCGCCAGCAGCTTGGGGGCTAGCGGGAGTTACGAGCAGTACTTC	CASSLGASGSYEQYF
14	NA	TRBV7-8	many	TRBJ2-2	TGTGCCAGTCTCCCCGTAGAGGGGGTCGGGGAGCTGTTTTTT	CASLPVEGVGELFF
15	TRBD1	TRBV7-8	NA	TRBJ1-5	TGTGCCAGCAGTCCCGGGACAGGGGTGGGACAGCCCCAGCATTTT	CASSPGTGVGQPQHF
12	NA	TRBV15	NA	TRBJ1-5	TGTGCCACCAGCTCCTCAAATCAGCCCCAGCATTTT	CATSSSNQPQHF
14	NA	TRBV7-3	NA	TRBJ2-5	TGTGCCAGCAGCTTATCGGCGGGTCAGGGGACCCAGTACTTC	CASSLSAGQGTQYF
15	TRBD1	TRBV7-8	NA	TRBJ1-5	TGTGCCAGCAGCTTAAAGGGACAGGGCAATCAGCCCCAGCATTTT	CASSLKGQGNQPQHF